This is a list of T cell receptor beta chains from one sample in a study of T cell repertoires in aging, cancer and after chemotherapy. In TCRdb, the multiplex PCR reads were re-called with MiXCR into one record per CDR3 protein. In the table there are 4,500 to 5,500 distinct CDR3 sequences, around 33% of which are singletons. The source material was blood. All receptors derive from a human donor with a blood cancer. The donor label of this sample is uncertain. CDR3s leave out the opening cysteine and the closing phenylalanine or tryptophan. Each record gives: CDR3 length, V gene, J gene, CDR3 protein.

13	TRBV18	TRBJ1-1	ASSPNPTGNTEAF
12	TRBV18	TRBJ2-7	ASSPGQTTYEQY
13	TRBV11-3	TRBJ2-5	ASSPRQGAMETQY
12	TRBV27	TRBJ1-5	ASSLIGGNQPQH
15	TRBV18	TRBJ2-7	ASSPLSWTGGSYEQY
11	TRBV10-3	TRBJ1-2	AISPGQNYGYT
11	TRBV30	TRBJ1-1	AFAGQGNTEAF
15	TRBV19	TRBJ2-6	ASSMGELLAGANVLT
16	TRBV7-2	TRBJ2-2	ASSTRLAGGSNTGELF
12	TRBV29-1	TRBJ1-3	SVGKGGSGNTIY
12	TRBV5-1	TRBJ2-7	ASSLGTPSYEQY
13	TRBV5-5	TRBJ2-1	ASSYRIGIYNEQF
12	TRBV7-6	TRBJ1-1	ASSLAQRGTEAF
13	TRBV7-9	TRBJ1-2	ASSFTGVRLYGYT
11	TRBV18	TRBJ2-5	ASSPGIQETQY
13	TRBV5-1	TRBJ2-1	ASSSGSTTGRGQF
12	TRBV6-1	TRBJ2-1	ASRGRLSYNEQF
13	TRBV10-3	TRBJ1-2	AISEPRLTDYGYT
13	TRBV19	TRBJ2-2	ASRAPVTYPGELF
11	TRBV4-3	TRBJ2-7	ASSQGRSYEQY
17	TRBV6-5	TRBJ2-3	ASSRYPYPGQGGTDTQY
12	TRBV12-3/TRBV12-4	TRBJ1-5	ASSLAKGGQPQH
16	TRBV30	TRBJ2-7	AWSVGKLAGIARDEQY
11	TRBV6-4	TRBJ2-1	ASSGSSYNEQF
12	TRBV18	TRBJ1-2	ASSPSTGGYGYT
12	TRBV5-6	TRBJ2-1	ASSLEAFYNEQF
11	TRBV19	TRBJ2-7	ASSSQGAYEQY
13	TRBV6-5	TRBJ1-2	ASSARTGGIYGYT
10	TRBV5-4	TRBJ1-1	ASSLAGVGAF
11	TRBV7-3	TRBJ2-1	ASSFRGDNEQF
17	TRBV5-6	TRBJ2-1	ASSSDLRTSGISSNEQF
15	TRBV7-9	TRBJ2-2	ASSQPGLAGVPGELF
10	TRBV6-5	TRBJ1-2	ASSFGTYGYT
14	TRBV6-6	TRBJ2-2	ASSYSSSGDTGELF
14	TRBV12-3/TRBV12-4	TRBJ2-1	ASSLRRGTSFREQF
11	TRBV12-3/TRBV12-4	TRBJ2-3	ASSPWGADTQY
14	TRBV6-2/TRBV6-3	TRBJ2-1	ASSYWAGQGIDEQF
16	TRBV6-5	TRBJ2-2	ASSKDSLAGGDTGELF
15	TRBV18	TRBJ1-1	ASSPLTGRGSDTEAF
14	TRBV19	TRBJ2-7	ASSIYTASGDYEQY
16	TRBV11-2	TRBJ1-1	ASSFLAGTGEGDTEAF
10	TRBV29-1	TRBJ1-1	SVEGISTEAF
13	TRBV15	TRBJ2-2	ATEGGSRGAGELF
11	TRBV7-2	TRBJ1-6	ASSLQGPSPLH
12	TRBV19	TRBJ2-7	ASRPAGGRYEQY
15	TRBV5-6	TRBJ2-5	ASSLELSGGRGETQY
12	TRBV11-1	TRBJ2-1	ASSFPRTSNEQF
10	TRBV6-2/TRBV6-3	TRBJ1-1	ASSTGTVEAF
12	TRBV6-2/TRBV6-3	TRBJ2-1	ASSYVLPYNEQF
12	TRBV14	TRBJ2-7	ASSQEGWHYEQY
13	TRBV5-6	TRBJ1-2	ASSLRAGGYYGYT
20	TRBV5-6	TRBJ2-3	ASSQGGRGGTSGATFTDTQY
12	TRBV19	TRBJ2-7	ASSMGQGASEQY
12	TRBV5-6	TRBJ2-7	ASSLRSSPNEQY